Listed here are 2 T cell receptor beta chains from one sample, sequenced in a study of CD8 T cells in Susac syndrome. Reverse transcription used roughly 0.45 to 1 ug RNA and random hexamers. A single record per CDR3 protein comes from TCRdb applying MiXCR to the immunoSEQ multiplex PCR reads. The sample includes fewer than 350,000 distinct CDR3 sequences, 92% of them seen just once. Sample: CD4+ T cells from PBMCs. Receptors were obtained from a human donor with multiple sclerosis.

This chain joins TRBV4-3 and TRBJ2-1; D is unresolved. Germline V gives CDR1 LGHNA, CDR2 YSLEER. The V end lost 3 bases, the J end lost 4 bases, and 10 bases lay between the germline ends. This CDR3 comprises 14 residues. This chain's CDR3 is CASSHSARYNEQFF. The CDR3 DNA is TGCGCCAGCAGCCATTCTGCCAGATACAATGAGCAGTTCTTC.

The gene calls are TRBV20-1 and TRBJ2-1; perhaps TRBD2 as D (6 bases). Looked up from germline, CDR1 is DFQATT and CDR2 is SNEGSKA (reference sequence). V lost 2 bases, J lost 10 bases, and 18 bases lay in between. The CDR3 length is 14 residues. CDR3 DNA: TGCAGTGCTAGAACAAATACCGGGAGTTCAGAGCAGTTCTTC. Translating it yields CSARTNTGSSEQFF.